These 13 T cell receptor beta chains came from one sample sequenced in a study of shared clonotypes between healthy human individuals. TCRdb's copy holds only in-frame clones and misses some; the assay was immunoSEQ multiplex PCR. The table records about 1.1 million clones, around three quarters of them present only once. Sample: memory CD4+ T cells from PBMCs. The subset was: CD45RA-negative fraction. These receptors were obtained from a man aged 18 to 35 in good health. Some clones in this sample may be carry-over from other donors' samples.

V gene TRBV7-9 combines with J gene TRBJ2-7; D could derive from TRBD1 or TRBD2 (5 bases each). CDR1 and CDR2 from the germline V gene are SEHNR and FQNEAQ (reference sequence). This CDR3 region has 13 residues. Deletions cut 10 bases from V and 0 bases from J, with 13 bases between. This CDR3 is CAIRDGSSYEQYF. The CDR3 bases are TGTGCCATCCGGGACGGAAGCTCCTACGAGCAGTACTTC.

The rearrangement links TRBV28 to TRBJ2-3; D remains ambiguous. The CDR3 loop spans 11 amino acids. Trimming took off 10 bases at V and 0 bases at J, with 5 bases between the two ends. CDR1 is MDHEN and CDR2 is SYDVKM in the germline V gene. The CDR3 nucleotides are TGTGCCACCACTAGCACAGATACGCAGTATTTT. It is translated as CATTSTDTQYF. Drawing the rest from reference TRBV28 and TRBJ2-3, the complete variable domain is DVKVTQSSRYLVKRTGEKVFLECVQDMDHENMFWYRQDPGLGLRLIYFSYDVKMKEKGDIPEGYSVSREKKERFSLILESASTNQTSMYLCATTSTDTQYFGPGTRLTVL.

The chain links TRBV28 to TRBJ1-1, with D possibly TRBD1 on 6 matching bases. Per germline, CDR1 MDHEN and CDR2 SYDVKM. The CDR3 length is 18 residues. The V gene lost 4 bases and the J gene lost 0 bases, with 21 bases spanning the gap. The CDR3 bases are TGTGCCAGCAGTTCGGTTGGGGTTTGGGGGCTCGTGAACACTGAAGCTTTCTTT. It translates to CASSSVGVWGLVNTEAFF.

For this clone: Other nucleotide sequences in the sample specify the same CDR3. This chain joins TRBV7-7 and TRBJ1-1; D gene uncertain. Germline V lookup: CDR1 SSHAT, CDR2 FNYEAQ (reference sequence). The CDR3 runs to 13 residues. V lost 5 bases to trimming and J lost 1 base, with 8 bases between them. CDR3 DNA sequence: TGTGCCAGCAGCAGGACTGAGAACACTGAAGCTTTCTTT. This encodes CASSRTENTEAFF.

Remarks on this clone: In the same sample, other DNA sequences code for this CDR3. This sequence joins TRBV7-3 and TRBJ2-3; unclear D gene. Trimming removed 2 bases at V and 1 base at J, with 7 bases between. The CDR3 has 14 amino acids. In germline, CDR1 is SGHTA, CDR2 FQGTGA. The DNA of the CDR3 is TGTGCCAGCAGCTTAGACCGAGGCACAGATACGCAGTATTTT. This codes for CASSLDRGTDTQYF. Drawing the rest from reference TRBV7-3 and TRBJ2-3, the complete variable domain is GAGVSQTPSNKVTEKGKYVELRCDPISGHTALYWYRQSLGQGPEFLIYFQGTGAADDSGLPNDRFFAVRPEGSVSTLKIQRTERGDSAVYLCASSLDRGTDTQYFGPGTRLTVL.

The rearrangement joins TRBV28 to TRBJ2-3, with 8 nucleotides matching TRBD2. Germline assignment: CDR1 MDHEN and CDR2 SYDVKM. The trim removed 3 bases at V and 0 bases at J, leaving 11 bases unmatched. The CDR3 length is 18 residues. DNA for the CDR3: TGTGCCAGCAGTTTGGCTGGACTAGCCTCTACTAGCACAGATACGCAGTATTTT. This encodes CASSLAGLASTSTDTQYF.

The chain links TRBV4-2 to TRBJ2-3, with D maybe TRBD2 (6 bases). From germline, CDR1 is LGHNA and CDR2 YNFKEQ. The CDR3 runs 19 residues. Trimming took 5 bases from V and 4 from J, leaving 28 bases between them. The CDR3 nucleotides read TGTGCCAGCAGCTCTCCGGGCTCAGTGAGCGGGTACCGGGCAGATACGCAGTATTTT. This translates into CASSSPGSVSGYRADTQYF.

Of note for this clone: This sample includes further DNA sequences coding for the same CDR3. This sequence joins TRBV5-1 and TRBJ2-7, with D tentatively TRBD2 (6 bases). The CDR3 totals 12 residues. V was cut by 7 bases and J by 0 bases, with 8 bases left in between. Germline V gene sequence: CDR1 SGHRS, CDR2 YFSETQ. The CDR3 protein is CASRRDSYEQYF. The CDR3 nucleotides are TGCGCCAGCCGGCGGGACTCCTACGAGCAGTACTTC.

J is TRBJ2-5 and V is TRBV29-1; 7 bases match TRBD1. Per the germline V gene, CDR1 is SQVTM and CDR2 is ANQGSEA. The CDR3 extends over 13 amino acids. J was trimmed by 7 bases and V by 4 bases; bases with no gene match: 9. The CDR3 is CSVGGQLLRTQYF. In DNA, the CDR3 is TGCAGCGTTGGGGGACAGCTCCTGAGGACCCAGTACTTC.

This clone was seen many times. The chain joins TRBV4-1 to TRBJ1-5; D uncertain. Germline V gene sequence: CDR1 MGHRA, CDR2 YSYEKL. V was shortened by 0 bases and J by 4 bases, with 16 bases between the two germline ends. CDR3 length equals 17 residues. The CDR3 here is CASSQDGGGLSNQPQHF. For the CDR3, the DNA is TGCGCCAGCAGCCAAGATGGAGGAGGGTTAAGTAATCAGCCCCAGCATTTT.

This clone was found once. The V gene is TRBV5-1, the J gene TRBJ2-3; 12 nucleotides line up with TRBD2. The V segment lost 4 bases and the J segment 6 bases; nucleotides outside the gene matches: 12. Germline CDR1 is SGHRS and CDR2 is YFSETQ. The CDR3 is 17 residues long. The CDR3 here is CASSPSLAGGPLDTQYF. The CDR3 coding sequence is TGCGCCAGCAGCCCGAGCCTAGCGGGAGGGCCCTTGGATACGCAGTATTTT.

J is TRBJ2-5 and V is TRBV2, with D tentatively TRBD1 (5 bases). The germline gives CDR1 SNHLY, CDR2 FYNNEI. This CDR3 has 12 residues. V was trimmed by 7 bases and J by 5 bases, leaving 11 bases between them. CDR3 DNA sequence: TGTGCCAGCAAGGGGCAGCCTGAGACCCAGTACTTC. This translates into CASKGQPETQYF.

V is TRBV4-3 and J is TRBJ1-3; D is unresolved. V was clipped by 3 bases and J by 0 bases, with 12 bases between them. CDR3 size: 16 residues. Germline CDR1 and CDR2: LGHNA and YSLEER. This CDR3 reads CASSQGRTYSGNTIYF. CDR3 nucleotides: TGCGCCAGCAGCCAGGGGAGGACTTACTCTGGAAACACCATATATTTT.